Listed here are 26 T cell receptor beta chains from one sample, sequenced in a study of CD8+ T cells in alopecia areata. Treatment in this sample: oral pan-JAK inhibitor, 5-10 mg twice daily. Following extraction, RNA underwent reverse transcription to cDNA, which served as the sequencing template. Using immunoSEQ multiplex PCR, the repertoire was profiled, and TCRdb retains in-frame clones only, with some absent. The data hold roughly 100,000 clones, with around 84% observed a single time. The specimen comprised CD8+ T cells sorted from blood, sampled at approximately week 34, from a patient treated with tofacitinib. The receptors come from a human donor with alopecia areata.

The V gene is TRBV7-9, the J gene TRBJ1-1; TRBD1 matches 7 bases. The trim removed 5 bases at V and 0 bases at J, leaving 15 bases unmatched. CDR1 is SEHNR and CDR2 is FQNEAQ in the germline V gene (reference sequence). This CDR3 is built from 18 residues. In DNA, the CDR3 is TGTGCCAGCAGCCAACCAGGGGGGTTAATCGGCATGAACACTGAAGCTTTCTTT. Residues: CASSQPGGLIGMNTEAFF. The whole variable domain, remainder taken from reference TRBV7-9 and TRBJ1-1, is DTGVSQNPRHKITKRGQNVTFRCDPISEHNRLYWYRQTLGQGPEFLTYFQNEAQLEKSRLLSDRFSAERPKGSFSTLEIQRTEQGDSAMYLCASSQPGGLIGMNTEAFFGQGTRLTVV.

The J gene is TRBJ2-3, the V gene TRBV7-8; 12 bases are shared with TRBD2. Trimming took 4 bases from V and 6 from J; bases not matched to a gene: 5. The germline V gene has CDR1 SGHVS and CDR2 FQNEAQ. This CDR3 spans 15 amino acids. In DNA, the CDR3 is TGTGCCAGCAGCTCCGGACTAGCGGGAATGGATACGCAGTATTTT. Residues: CASSSGLAGMDTQYF.

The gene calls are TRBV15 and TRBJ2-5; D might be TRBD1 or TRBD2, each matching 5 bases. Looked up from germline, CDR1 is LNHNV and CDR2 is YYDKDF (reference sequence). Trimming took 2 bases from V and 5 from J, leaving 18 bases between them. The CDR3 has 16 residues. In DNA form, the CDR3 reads TGTGCCACCAGCAGACCGTCCCGGGACGTCGCGGAGACCCAGTACTTC. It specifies CATSRPSRDVAETQYF. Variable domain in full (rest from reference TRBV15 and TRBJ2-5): DAMVIQNPRYQVTQFGKPVTLSCSQTLNHNVMYWYQQKSSQAPKLLFHYYDKDFNNEADTPDNFQSRRPNTSFCFLDIRSPGLGDTAMYLCATSRPSRDVAETQYFGPGTRLLVL.

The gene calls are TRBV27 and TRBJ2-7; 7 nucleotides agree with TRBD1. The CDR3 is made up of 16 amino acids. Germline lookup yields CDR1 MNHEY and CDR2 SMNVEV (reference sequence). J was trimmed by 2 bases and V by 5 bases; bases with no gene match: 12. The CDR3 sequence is CASSPTRGQLTYEQYF. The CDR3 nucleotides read TGTGCCAGCAGTCCGACCAGGGGACAGCTCACCTACGAGCAGTACTTC.

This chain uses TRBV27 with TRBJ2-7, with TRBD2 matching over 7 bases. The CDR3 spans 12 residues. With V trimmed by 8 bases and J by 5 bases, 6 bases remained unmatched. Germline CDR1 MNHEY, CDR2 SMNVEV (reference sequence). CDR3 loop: CASLGRANEQYF. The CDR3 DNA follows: TGTGCCAGCCTTGGGAGGGCCAACGAGCAGTACTTC.

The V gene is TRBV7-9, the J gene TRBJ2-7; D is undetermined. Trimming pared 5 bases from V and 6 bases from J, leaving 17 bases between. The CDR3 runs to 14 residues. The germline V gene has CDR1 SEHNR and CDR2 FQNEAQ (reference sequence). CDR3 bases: TGTGCCAGCAGCCTCGCGGCGCGATGGTTCGAGCAGTACTTC. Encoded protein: CASSLAARWFEQYF.

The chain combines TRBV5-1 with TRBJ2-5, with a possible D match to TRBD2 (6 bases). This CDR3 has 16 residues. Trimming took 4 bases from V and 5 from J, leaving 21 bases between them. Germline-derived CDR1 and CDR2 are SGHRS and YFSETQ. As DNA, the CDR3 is TGCGCCAGCAGCGGACCTCTAGCGACCGCCATTGAGACCCAGTACTTC. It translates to CASSGPLATAIETQYF.

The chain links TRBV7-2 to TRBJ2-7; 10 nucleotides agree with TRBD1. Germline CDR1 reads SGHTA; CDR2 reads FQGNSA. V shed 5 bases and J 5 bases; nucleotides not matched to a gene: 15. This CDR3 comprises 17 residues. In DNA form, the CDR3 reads TGTGCCAGCAGCGCAGACCCCGGGACAGGGGAAGAGGACGAGCAGTACTTC. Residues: CASSADPGTGEEDEQYF.

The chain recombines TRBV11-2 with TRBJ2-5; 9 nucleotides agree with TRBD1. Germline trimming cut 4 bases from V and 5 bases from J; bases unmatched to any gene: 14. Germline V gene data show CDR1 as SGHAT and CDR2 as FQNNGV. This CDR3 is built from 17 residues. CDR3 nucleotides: TGTGCCAGCAGCTCGATTGGACAGGGGCGCCTTGAGGAGACCCAGTACTTC. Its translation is CASSSIGQGRLEETQYF.

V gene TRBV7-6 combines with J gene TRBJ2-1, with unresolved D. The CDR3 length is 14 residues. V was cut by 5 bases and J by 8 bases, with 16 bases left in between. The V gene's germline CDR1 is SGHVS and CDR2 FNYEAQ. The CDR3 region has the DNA TGTGCCAGCAGCACCCCAACTCTTGGGGATGAGCAGTTCTTC. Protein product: CASSTPTLGDEQFF.

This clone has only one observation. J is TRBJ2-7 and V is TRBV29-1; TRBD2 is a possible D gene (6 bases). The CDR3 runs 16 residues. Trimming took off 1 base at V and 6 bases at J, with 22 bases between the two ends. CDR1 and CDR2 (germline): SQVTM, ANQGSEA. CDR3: CSVEVPGPRLGGEQYF. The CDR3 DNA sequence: TGCAGCGTTGAAGTGCCGGGACCTCGCTTGGGGGGCGAGCAGTACTTC.

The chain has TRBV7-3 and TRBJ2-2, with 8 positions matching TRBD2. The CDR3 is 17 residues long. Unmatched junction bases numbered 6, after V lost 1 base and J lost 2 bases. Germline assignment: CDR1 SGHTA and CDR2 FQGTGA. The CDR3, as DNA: TGTGCCAGCAGCTTAAACGGACTAGCCCCCAACACCGGGGAGCTGTTTTTT. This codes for CASSLNGLAPNTGELFF.

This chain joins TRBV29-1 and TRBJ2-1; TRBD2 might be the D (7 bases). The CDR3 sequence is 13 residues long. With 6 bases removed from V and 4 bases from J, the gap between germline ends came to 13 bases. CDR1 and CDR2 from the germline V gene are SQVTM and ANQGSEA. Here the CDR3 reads CSVPGGHYNEQFF. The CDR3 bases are TGCAGCGTCCCGGGGGGCCATTACAATGAGCAGTTCTTC.

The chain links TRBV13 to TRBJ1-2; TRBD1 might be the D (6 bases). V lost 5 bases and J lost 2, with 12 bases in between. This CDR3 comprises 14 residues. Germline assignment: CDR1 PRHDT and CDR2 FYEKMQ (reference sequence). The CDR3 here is CASSIRTANYGYTF. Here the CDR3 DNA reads TGTGCCAGCAGCATCCGGACAGCGAACTATGGCTACACCTTC.

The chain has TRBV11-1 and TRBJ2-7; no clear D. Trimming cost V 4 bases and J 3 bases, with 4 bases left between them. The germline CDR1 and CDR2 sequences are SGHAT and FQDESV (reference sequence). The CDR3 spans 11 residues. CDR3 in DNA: TGTGCCAGCAGCTGGAACTACGAGCAGTACTTC. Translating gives CASSWNYEQYF. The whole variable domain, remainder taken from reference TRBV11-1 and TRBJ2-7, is EAEVAQSPRYKITEKSQAVAFWCDPISGHATLYWYRQILGQGPELLVQFQDESVVDDSQLPKDRFSAERLKGVDSTLKIQPAELGDSAMYLCASSWNYEQYFGPGTRLTVT.

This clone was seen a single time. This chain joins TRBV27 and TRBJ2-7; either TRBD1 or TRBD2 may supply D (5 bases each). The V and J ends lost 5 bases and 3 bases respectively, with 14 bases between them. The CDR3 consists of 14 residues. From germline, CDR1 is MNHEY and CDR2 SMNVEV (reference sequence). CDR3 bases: TGTGCCAGCAGTCCCCGGGACCGCGTCTACGAGCAGTACTTC. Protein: CASSPRDRVYEQYF.

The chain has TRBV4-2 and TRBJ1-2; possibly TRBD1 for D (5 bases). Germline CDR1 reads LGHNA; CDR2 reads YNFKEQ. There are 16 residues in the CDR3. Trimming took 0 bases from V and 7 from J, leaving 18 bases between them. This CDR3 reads CASSQDIGTARGGYTF. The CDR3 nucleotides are TGTGCCAGCAGCCAAGATATTGGAACCGCAAGGGGTGGCTACACCTTC.

CDR3 residues: CASSSNQGAEQFF. In DNA form, the CDR3 reads TGTGCCAGCAGTAGCAACCAGGGGGCTGAGCAGTTCTTC. This chain joins TRBV5-6 and TRBJ2-1, with 8 bases matching TRBD1. Trimming removed 5 bases from V and 9 bases from J; junction bases left unmatched: 7. Looked up from germline, CDR1 is SGHDT and CDR2 is YYEEEE. The CDR3 covers 13 residues.

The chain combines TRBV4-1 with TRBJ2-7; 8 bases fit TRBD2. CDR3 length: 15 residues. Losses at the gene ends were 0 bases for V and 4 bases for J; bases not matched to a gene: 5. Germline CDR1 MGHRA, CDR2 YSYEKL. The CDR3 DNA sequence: TGCGCCAGCAGCCAAGAGGGCCGGGGGGGGTACGAGCAGTACTTC. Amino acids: CASSQEGRGGYEQYF.

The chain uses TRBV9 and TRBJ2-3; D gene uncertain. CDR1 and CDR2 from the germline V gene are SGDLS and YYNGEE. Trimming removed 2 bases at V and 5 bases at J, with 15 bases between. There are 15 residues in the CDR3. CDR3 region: CASSVAASGGDTQYF. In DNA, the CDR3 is TGTGCCAGCAGCGTCGCGGCGAGTGGCGGAGATACGCAGTATTTT.

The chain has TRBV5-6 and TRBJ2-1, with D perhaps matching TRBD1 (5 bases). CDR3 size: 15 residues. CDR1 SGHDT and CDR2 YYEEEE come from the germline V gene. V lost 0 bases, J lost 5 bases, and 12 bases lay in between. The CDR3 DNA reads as TGTGCCAGCAGCTTGGAGGGATGGGGCGACAATGAGCAGTTCTTC. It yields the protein CASSLEGWGDNEQFF.

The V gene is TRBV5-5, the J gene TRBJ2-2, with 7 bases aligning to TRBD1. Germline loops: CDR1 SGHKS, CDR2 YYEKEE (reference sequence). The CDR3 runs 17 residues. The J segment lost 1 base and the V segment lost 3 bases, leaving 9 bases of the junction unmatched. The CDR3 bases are TGTGCCAGCAGCTGGGAACCCAGGGGGAGGAACACCGGGGAGCTGTTTTTT. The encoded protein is CASSWEPRGRNTGELFF.

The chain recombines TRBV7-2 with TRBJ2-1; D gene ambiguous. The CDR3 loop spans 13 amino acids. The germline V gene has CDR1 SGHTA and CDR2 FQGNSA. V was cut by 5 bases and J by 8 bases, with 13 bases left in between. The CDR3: CASSQRSRDEQFF. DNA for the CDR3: TGTGCCAGCAGCCAAAGGTCAAGGGATGAGCAGTTCTTC.

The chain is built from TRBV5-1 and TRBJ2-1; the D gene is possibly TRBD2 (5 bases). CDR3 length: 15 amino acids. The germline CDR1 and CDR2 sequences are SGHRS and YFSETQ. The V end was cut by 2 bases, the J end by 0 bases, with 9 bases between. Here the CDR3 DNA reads TGCGCCAGCAGCTTTGGGGAGAGCTCCTACAATGAGCAGTTCTTC. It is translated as CASSFGESSYNEQFF.

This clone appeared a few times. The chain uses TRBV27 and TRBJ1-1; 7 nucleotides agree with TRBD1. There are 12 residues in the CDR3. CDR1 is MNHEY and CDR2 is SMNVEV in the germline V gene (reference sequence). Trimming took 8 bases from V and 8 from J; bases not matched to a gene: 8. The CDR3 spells CASSIPQGEAFF. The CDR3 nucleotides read TGTGCCAGCTCTATTCCACAGGGGGAAGCTTTCTTT.

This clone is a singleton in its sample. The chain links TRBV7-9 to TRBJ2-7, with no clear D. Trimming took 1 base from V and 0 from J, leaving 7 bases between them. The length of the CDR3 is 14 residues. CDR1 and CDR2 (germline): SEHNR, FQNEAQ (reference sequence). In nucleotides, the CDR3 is TGTGCCAGCAGCTTAGGCCTGAGCTCCTACGAGCAGTACTTC. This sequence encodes CASSLGLSSYEQYF.